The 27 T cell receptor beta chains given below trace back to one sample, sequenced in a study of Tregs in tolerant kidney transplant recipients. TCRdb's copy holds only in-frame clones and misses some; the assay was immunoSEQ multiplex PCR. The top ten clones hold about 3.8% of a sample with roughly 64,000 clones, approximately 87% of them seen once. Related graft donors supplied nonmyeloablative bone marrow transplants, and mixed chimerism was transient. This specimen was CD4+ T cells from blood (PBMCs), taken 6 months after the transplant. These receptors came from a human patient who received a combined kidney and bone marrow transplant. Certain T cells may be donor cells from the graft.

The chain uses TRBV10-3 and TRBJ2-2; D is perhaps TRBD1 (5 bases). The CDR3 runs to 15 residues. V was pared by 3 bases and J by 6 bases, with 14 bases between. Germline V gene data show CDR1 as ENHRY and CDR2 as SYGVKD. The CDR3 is CAISDLSGWAGELFF. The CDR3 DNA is TGTGCCATCAGTGATCTCTCAGGGTGGGCCGGGGAGCTGTTTTTT.

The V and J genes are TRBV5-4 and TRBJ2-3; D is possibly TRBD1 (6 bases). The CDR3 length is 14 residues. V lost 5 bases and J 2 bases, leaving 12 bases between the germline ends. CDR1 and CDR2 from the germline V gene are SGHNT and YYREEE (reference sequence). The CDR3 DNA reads TGTGCCAGCAGTTCAGGACAGCACACAGATACGCAGTATTTT. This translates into CASSSGQHTDTQYF.

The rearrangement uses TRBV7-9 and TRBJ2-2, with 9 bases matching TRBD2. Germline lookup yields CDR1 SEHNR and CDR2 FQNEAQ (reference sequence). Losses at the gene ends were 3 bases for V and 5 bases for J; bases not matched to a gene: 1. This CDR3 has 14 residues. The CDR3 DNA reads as TGTGCCAGCAGCTTGGCGGGAGGGACCGGGGAGCTGTTTTTT. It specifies CASSLAGGTGELFF.

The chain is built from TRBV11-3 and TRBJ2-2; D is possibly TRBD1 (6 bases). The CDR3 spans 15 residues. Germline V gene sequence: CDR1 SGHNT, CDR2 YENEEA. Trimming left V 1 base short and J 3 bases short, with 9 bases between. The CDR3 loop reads CASSLATGYTGELFF. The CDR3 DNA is TGTGCCAGCAGCTTAGCCACAGGGTACACCGGGGAGCTGTTTTTT.

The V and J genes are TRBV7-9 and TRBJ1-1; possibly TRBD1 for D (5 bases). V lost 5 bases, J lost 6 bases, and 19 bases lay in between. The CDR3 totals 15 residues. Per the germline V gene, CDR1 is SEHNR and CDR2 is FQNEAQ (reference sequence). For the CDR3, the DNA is TGTGCCAGCAGCCCCTACTCCGGGACTTCGGCTGAAGCTTTCTTT. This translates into CASSPYSGTSAEAFF.

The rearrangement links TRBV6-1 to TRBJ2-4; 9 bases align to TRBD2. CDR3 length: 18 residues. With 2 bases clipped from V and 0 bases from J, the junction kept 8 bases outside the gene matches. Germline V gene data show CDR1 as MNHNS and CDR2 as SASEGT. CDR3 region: CASSELAGMLLAKNIQYF. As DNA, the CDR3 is TGTGCCAGCAGTGAACTAGCGGGAATGTTACTAGCCAAAAACATTCAGTACTTC.

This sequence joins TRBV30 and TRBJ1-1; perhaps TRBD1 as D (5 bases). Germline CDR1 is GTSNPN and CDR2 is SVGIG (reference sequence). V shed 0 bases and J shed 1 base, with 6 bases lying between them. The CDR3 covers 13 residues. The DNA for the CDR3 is TGTGCCTGGAGTGTAAGGGGGAACACTGAAGCTTTCTTT. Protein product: CAWSVRGNTEAFF.

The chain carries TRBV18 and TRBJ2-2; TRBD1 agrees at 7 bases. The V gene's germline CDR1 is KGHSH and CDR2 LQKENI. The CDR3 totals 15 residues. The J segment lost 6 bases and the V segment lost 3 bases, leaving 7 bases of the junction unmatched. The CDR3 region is CASSPYRDRAGELFF. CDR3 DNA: TGTGCCAGCTCACCCTACCGAGACAGGGCCGGGGAGCTGTTTTTT.

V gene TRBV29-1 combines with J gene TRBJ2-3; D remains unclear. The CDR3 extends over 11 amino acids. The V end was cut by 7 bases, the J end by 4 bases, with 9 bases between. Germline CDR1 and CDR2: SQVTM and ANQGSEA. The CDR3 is CSAVHPDTQYF. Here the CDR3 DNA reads TGCAGCGCAGTACACCCAGATACGCAGTATTTT.

This chain's CDR3 is CASSLTPGRETQYF. For the CDR3, the DNA is TGTGCCAGCAGCTTAACCCCGGGGAGAGAGACCCAGTACTTC. The chain is built from TRBV7-9 and TRBJ2-5, with D possibly being TRBD2 (5 bases). The CDR3 length is 14 residues. Trimming left V 2 bases short and J 4 bases short, with 11 bases between. CDR1 and CDR2 (germline): SEHNR, FQNEAQ (reference sequence).

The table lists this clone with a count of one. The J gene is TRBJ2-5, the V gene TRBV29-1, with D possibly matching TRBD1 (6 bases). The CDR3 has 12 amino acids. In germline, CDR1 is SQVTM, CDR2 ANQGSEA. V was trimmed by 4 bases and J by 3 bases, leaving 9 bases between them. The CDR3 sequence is CSVAAGEETQYF. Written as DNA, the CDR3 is TGCAGCGTTGCCGCAGGGGAAGAGACCCAGTACTTC.

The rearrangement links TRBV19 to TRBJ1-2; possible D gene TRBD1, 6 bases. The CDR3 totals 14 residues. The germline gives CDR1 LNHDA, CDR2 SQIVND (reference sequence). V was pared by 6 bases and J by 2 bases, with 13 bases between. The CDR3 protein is CASSLSGQNYGYTF. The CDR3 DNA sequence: TGTGCCAGTAGCCTCAGCGGACAGAACTATGGCTACACCTTC.

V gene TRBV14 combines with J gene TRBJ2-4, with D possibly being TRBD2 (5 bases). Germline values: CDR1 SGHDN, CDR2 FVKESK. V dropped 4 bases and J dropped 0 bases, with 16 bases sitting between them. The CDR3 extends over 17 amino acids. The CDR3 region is CASSPGISFKAKNIQYF. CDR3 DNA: TGTGCCAGCAGCCCCGGGATCAGCTTTAAAGCCAAAAACATTCAGTACTTC.

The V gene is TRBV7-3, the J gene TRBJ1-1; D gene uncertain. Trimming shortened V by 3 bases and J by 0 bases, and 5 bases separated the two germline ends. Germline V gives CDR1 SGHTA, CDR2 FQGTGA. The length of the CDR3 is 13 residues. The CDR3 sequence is CASSFSVNTEAFF. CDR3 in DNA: TGTGCCAGCAGCTTTAGTGTGAACACTGAAGCTTTCTTT. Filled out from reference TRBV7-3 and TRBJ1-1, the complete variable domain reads GAGVSQTPSNKVTEKGKYVELRCDPISGHTALYWYRQSLGQGPEFLIYFQGTGAADDSGLPNDRFFAVRPEGSVSTLKIQRTERGDSAVYLCASSFSVNTEAFFGQGTRLTVV.

CDR3: CASSGEGQVYEQYF. CDR3 DNA sequence: TGTGCCAGCAGCGGGGAGGGACAGGTCTACGAGCAGTACTTC. The rearrangement joins TRBV5-6 to TRBJ2-7; the D gene is possibly TRBD1 (8 bases). V was trimmed by 4 bases and J by 3 bases, leaving 14 bases between them. Germline CDR1 is SGHDT and CDR2 is YYEEEE. The CDR3 is 14 amino acids.

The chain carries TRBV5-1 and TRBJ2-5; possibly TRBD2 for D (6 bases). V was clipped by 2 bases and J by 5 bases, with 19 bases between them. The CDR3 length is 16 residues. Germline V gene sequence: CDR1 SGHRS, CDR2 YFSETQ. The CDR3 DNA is TGCGCCAGCAGCTTAATTCCTCAGGGAGGTTGGGAGACCCAGTACTTC. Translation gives CASSLIPQGGWETQYF.

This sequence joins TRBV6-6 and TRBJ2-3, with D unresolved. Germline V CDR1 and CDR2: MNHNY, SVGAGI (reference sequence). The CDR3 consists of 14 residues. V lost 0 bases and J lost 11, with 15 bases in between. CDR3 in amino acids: CASSYSITSSVQYF. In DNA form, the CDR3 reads TGTGCCAGCAGTTACTCGATTACATCTAGTGTGCAGTATTTT.

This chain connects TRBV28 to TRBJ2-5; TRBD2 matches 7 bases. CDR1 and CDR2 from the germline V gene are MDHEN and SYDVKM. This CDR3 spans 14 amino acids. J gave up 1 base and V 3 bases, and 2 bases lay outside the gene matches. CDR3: CASSFGGSQETQYF. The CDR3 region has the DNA TGTGCCAGCAGTTTCGGGGGGTCCCAAGAGACCCAGTACTTC.

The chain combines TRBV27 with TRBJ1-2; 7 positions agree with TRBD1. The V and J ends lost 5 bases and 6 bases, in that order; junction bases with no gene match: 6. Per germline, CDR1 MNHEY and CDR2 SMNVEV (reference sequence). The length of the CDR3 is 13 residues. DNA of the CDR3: TGTGCCAGCAGTCAACAGGGGCGAGATGGCTACACCTTC. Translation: CASSQQGRDGYTF.

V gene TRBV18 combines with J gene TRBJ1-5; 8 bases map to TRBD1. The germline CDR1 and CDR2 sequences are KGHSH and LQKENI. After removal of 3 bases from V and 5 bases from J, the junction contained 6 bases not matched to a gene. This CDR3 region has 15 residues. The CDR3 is CASSPGTGQYQPQHF. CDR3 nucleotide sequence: TGTGCCAGCTCACCCGGGACAGGCCAGTATCAGCCCCAGCATTTT. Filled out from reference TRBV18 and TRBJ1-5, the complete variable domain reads NAGVMQNPRHLVRRRGQEARLRCSPMKGHSHVYWYRQLPEEGLKFMVYLQKENIIDESGMPKERFSAEFPKEGPSILRIQQVVRGDSAAYFCASSPGTGQYQPQHFGDGTRLSIL.

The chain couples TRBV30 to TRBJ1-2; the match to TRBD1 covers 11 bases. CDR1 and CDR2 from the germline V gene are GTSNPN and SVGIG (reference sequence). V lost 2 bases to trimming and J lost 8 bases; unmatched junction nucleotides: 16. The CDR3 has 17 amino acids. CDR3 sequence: CAWSLTVGTGGLGGYTF. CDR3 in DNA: TGTGCCTGGAGTCTGACCGTCGGGACAGGGGGACTGGGGGGCTACACCTTC.

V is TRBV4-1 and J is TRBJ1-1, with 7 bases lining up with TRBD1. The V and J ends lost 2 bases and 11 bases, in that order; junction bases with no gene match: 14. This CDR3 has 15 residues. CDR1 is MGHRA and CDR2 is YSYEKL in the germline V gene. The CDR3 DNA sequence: TGCGCCAGCAGCCAAACGGACAGGCCTCTGGGGCTGGCTTTCTTT. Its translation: CASSQTDRPLGLAFF.

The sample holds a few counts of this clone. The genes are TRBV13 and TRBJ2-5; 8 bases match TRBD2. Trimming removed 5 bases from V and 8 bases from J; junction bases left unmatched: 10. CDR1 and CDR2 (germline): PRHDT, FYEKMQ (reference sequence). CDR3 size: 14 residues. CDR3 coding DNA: TGTGCCAGCAGCGCCGGGGGGGGCAAGAGTACCCAGTACTTC. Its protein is CASSAGGGKSTQYF.

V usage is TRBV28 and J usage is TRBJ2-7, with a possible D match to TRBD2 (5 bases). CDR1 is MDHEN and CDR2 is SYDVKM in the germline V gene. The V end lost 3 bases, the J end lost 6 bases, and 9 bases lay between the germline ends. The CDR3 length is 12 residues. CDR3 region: CASSLAEGEQYF. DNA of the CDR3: TGTGCCAGCAGTTTGGCCGAGGGCGAGCAGTACTTC.

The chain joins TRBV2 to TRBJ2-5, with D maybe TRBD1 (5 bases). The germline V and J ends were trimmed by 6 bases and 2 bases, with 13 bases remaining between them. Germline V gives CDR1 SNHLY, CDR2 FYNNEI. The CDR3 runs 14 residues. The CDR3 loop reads CASRAGSFQETQYF. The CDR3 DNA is TGTGCCAGCAGGGCAGGGTCTTTTCAAGAGACCCAGTACTTC.

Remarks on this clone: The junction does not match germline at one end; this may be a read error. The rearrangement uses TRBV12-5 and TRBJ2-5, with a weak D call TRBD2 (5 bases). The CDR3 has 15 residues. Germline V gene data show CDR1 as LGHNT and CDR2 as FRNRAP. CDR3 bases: TGTGCTAGTGGTTCGGGGAGTAGGCCAGGAGAGGCCCAGTACTTC. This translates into CASGSGSRPGEAQYF.

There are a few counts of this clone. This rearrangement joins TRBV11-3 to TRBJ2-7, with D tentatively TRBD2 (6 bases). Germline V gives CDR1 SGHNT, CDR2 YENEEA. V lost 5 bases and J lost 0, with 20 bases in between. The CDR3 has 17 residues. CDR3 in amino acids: CASSPIHLAATSYEQYF. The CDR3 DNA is TGTGCCAGCAGCCCGATACACTTAGCGGCCACCTCCTACGAGCAGTACTTC. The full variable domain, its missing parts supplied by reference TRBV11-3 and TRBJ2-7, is EAGVVQSPRYKIIEKKQPVAFWCNPISGHNTLYWYLQNLGQGPELLIRYENEEAVDDSQLPKDRFSAERLKGVDSTLKIQPAELGDSAVYLCASSPIHLAATSYEQYFGPGTRLTVT.